This entry lists 19 T cell receptor beta chains sequenced from one sample in a study of spatial heterogeneity in lung cancer. Using its own MiXCR run on the 5' RACE reads, TCRdb lists one record per CDR3 protein. The data show about 61,000 distinct CDR3 sequences, approximately 6.3% seen once. Time point of the sample: sample taken at primary tumor resection. The specimen comprised PBMCs, sampled at surgery. These receptors all come from a female donor with early-stage non-small cell lung cancer.

Note on this clonotype: This may stem from a read error, because a much larger clone lies one nucleotide away. DNA for the CDR3: TGTGCCAGCGCCACGCCGGGACAGGCTGAAAAACTGTTTTTT. It codes for CASATPGQAEKLFF. V and J are TRBV6-1 and TRBJ1-4, with 8 bases that match TRBD1. The junction had 9 bases not matched to a gene; V was cut back by 8 bases and J by 7 bases. Germline CDR1 reads MNHNS; CDR2 reads SASEGT. The CDR3 is 14 residues long.

The CDR3 loop reads CASRGSRQHLNTEAFF. The CDR3 DNA is TGTGCCAGCAGGGGCTCGAGGCAGCACCTTAACACTGAAGCTTTCTTT. The V gene is TRBV25-1, the J gene TRBJ1-1; D call uncertain. The germline gives CDR1 MGHDK, CDR2 SYGVNS. The CDR3 is 16 residues long. V lost 6 bases, J lost 2 bases, and 19 bases lay in between.

The chain couples TRBV6-5 to TRBJ2-1, with 9 bases fitting TRBD2. The CDR3 sequence is 17 residues long. The V segment lost 6 bases and the J segment 2 bases; nucleotides outside the gene matches: 11. Germline V gives CDR1 MNHEY, CDR2 SVGAGI. The CDR3 nucleotides read TGTGCCAGCAGCTCTCCTCGTAGCGGGAGTCCCTACAATGAGCAGTTCTTC. Translated: CASSSPRSGSPYNEQFF.

The chain uses TRBV24-1 and TRBJ2-5; a possible D gene is TRBD1 (6 bases). This CDR3 spans 16 amino acids. Trimming shortened V by 5 bases and J by 3 bases, and 18 bases separated the two germline ends. Germline CDR1 and CDR2: KGHDR and SFDVKD. This CDR3 reads CATSAPEAQGEETQYF. The CDR3 DNA reads as TGTGCCACCAGTGCCCCCGAGGCACAGGGTGAAGAGACCCAGTACTTC.

This chain connects TRBV7-2 to TRBJ1-5; D not resolved. This CDR3 region has 14 residues. CDR1 SGHTA and CDR2 FQGNSA come from the germline V gene. The ends were cut back, 6 bases at V and 7 bases at J, with 16 bases in the middle. Here the CDR3 DNA reads TGTGCCAGCAGTTACCGATGGGGTGAACAGCCCCAGCATTTT. Encoded protein: CASSYRWGEQPQHF.

This clonotype was observed at least ten times. The rearrangement uses TRBV5-1 and TRBJ1-4; D gene uncertain. The germline CDR1 and CDR2 sequences are SGHRS and YFSETQ. The V gene lost 4 bases and the J gene lost 3 bases, with 16 bases spanning the gap. CDR3 length: 16 residues. The CDR3: CASSPLDRVANEKLFF. CDR3 DNA sequence: TGCGCCAGCAGCCCCCTCGATAGGGTTGCTAATGAAAAACTGTTTTTT.

This clonotype was counted ten times or more. The V gene is TRBV11-2, the J gene TRBJ1-1; TRBD1 matches at 7 bases. The J segment lost 8 bases and the V segment lost 1 base, leaving 1 base of the junction unmatched. Germline assignment: CDR1 SGHAT and CDR2 FQNNGV. The CDR3 is 12 amino acids. Here the CDR3 reads CASSLGDREAFF. Written as DNA, the CDR3 is TGTGCCAGCAGCTTAGGGGACAGAGAAGCTTTCTTT. The variable domain in full, completed from reference TRBV11-2 and TRBJ1-1, reads EAGVAQSPRYKIIEKRQSVAFWCNPISGHATLYWYQQILGQGPKLLIQFQNNGVVDDSQLPKDRFSAERLKGVDSTLKIQPAKLEDSAVYLCASSLGDREAFFGQGTRLTVV.

J is TRBJ1-5 and V is TRBV20-1; the D gene is possibly TRBD1 (5 bases). CDR1 is DFQATT and CDR2 is SNEGSKA in the germline V gene (reference sequence). The CDR3 consists of 16 residues. Trimming took off 0 bases at V and 1 base at J, with 13 bases between the two ends. CDR3 DNA sequence: TGCAGTGCTAGAGACCCCAGGGTAGGAAGCAATCAGCCCCAGCATTTT. Translation: CSARDPRVGSNQPQHF.

The genes are TRBV11-2 and TRBJ2-1; 7 nucleotides align to TRBD2. CDR3 length equals 16 residues. With V trimmed by 3 bases and J by 1 base, 6 bases remained unmatched. CDR1 SGHAT and CDR2 FQNNGV come from the germline V gene. The CDR3 DNA follows: TGTGCCAGCAGCTTCCGCGGGAGTGGGTCCTACAATGAGCAGTTCTTC. The encoded protein is CASSFRGSGSYNEQFF.

The sample holds a few counts of this clonotype. This chain uses TRBV20-1 with TRBJ1-2; maybe TRBD1 (6 bases). V was shortened by 3 bases and J by 0 bases, with 11 bases between the two germline ends. The length of the CDR3 is 14 residues. Germline CDR1 is DFQATT and CDR2 is SNEGSKA (reference sequence). CDR3 in amino acids: CSASGGPTNYGYTF. CDR3 nucleotide sequence: TGCAGTGCTAGCGGGGGCCCTACTAACTATGGCTACACCTTC.

V is TRBV5-1 and J is TRBJ1-6; D is uncertain. This CDR3 is 15 amino acids long. Germline V gene sequence: CDR1 SGHRS, CDR2 YFSETQ. The V end was cut by 1 base, the J end by 0 bases, with 5 bases between. CDR3 protein: CASSLQSSYNSPLHF. The CDR3, as DNA: TGCGCCAGCAGCTTGCAAAGCTCCTATAATTCACCCCTCCACTTT. Full variable domain (rest looked up from reference TRBV5-1 and TRBJ1-6): KAGVTQTPRYLIKTRGQQVTLSCSPISGHRSVSWYQQTPGQGLQFLFEYFSETQRNKGNFPGRFSGRQFSNSRSEMNVSTLELGDSALYLCASSLQSSYNSPLHFGNGTRLTVT.

This chain links TRBV29-1 with TRBJ2-3; D remains ambiguous. Germline V gives CDR1 SQVTM, CDR2 ANQGSEA. The CDR3 sequence is 11 residues long. Trimming took 7 bases from V and 2 from J, leaving 7 bases between them. The CDR3: CSGKNTDTQYF. DNA for the CDR3: TGCAGCGGAAAAAACACAGATACGCAGTATTTT.

The chain combines TRBV2 with TRBJ2-1; TRBD1 matches at 7 bases. CDR1 and CDR2 (germline): SNHLY, FYNNEI. This CDR3 has 14 residues. With 5 bases clipped from V and 2 bases from J, the junction kept 3 bases outside the gene matches. CDR3 sequence: CASSNTGAYNEQFF. In nucleotides, the CDR3 is TGTGCCAGCAGTAACACAGGGGCCTACAATGAGCAGTTCTTC.

This clonotype was seen ten or more times. The chain links TRBV6-6 to TRBJ1-1, with D possibly TRBD1 on 6 matching bases. The germline V and J ends were trimmed by 4 bases and 0 bases, with 18 bases remaining between them. The CDR3 covers 17 residues. Germline V gene data show CDR1 as MNHNY and CDR2 as SVGAGI (reference sequence). The CDR3 nucleotides read TGTGCCAGCAGTTCCCCCGGACAGATGAGAGTGAACACTGAAGCTTTCTTT. Translation gives CASSSPGQMRVNTEAFF.

This clonotype was seen at least ten times. V gene TRBV5-1 combines with J gene TRBJ1-2, with TRBD1 identical over 10 bases. V lost 4 bases and J lost 4; bases outside the gene matches: 7. The CDR3 length is 15 residues. Germline lookup yields CDR1 SGHRS and CDR2 YFSETQ. CDR3 in DNA: TGCGCCAGCAGCAGAGGGACAGGGGATTTCTATGGCTACACCTTC. Its translation is CASSRGTGDFYGYTF.

This clonotype was observed many times. This rearrangement joins TRBV7-9 to TRBJ2-7; no clear D. Germline V gives CDR1 SEHNR, CDR2 FQNEAQ (reference sequence). V shed 5 bases and J shed 5 bases, with 13 bases lying between them. This CDR3 has 13 amino acids. CDR3 loop: CASSRWGEHEQYF. The CDR3 nucleotides read TGTGCCAGCAGCCGCTGGGGTGAGCACGAGCAGTACTTC.

To note about this clonotype: Just one base apart from a much larger clone, this may be a read error. The V call is TRBV2, the J call TRBJ2-6; no firm D call. The CDR3 covers 12 residues. Germline CDR1 reads SNHLY; CDR2 reads FYNNEI. V was trimmed by 10 bases and J by 0 bases, leaving 4 bases between them. The CDR3 DNA follows: TGTGCCATCCACTCTGGGGCCAACGTCCTGACTTTC. It codes for CAIHSGANVLTF. Full variable domain (remainder filled in from reference TRBV2 and TRBJ2-6): EPEVTQTPSHQVTQMGQEVILRCVPISNHLYFYWYRQILGQKVEFLVSFYNNEISEKSEIFDDQFSVERPDGSNFTLKIRSTKLEDSAMYFCAIHSGANVLTFGAGSRLTVL.

The table lists this clonotype with many counts. The chain has TRBV5-1 and TRBJ2-3; 9 positions match TRBD1. The CDR3 is 15 amino acids. In germline, CDR1 is SGHRS, CDR2 YFSETQ. V was pared by 4 bases and J by 4 bases, with 7 bases of the junction left unmatched. CDR3 sequence: CASSMADRGADTQYF. CDR3 DNA sequence: TGCGCCAGCAGCATGGCGGACAGGGGCGCAGATACGCAGTATTTT.

This clonotype was observed many times. The V and J genes are TRBV20-1 and TRBJ1-5; 9 nucleotides agree with TRBD1. Germline V gives CDR1 DFQATT, CDR2 SNEGSKA (reference sequence). V shed 1 base, J shed 4 bases, and the junction held 14 bases outside the gene matches. The CDR3 has 18 residues. The CDR3 nucleotides are TGCAGTGCTAGAGCCCCAAAACCGGGACAGGGCCTGAATCAGCCCCAGCATTTT. This gives the protein CSARAPKPGQGLNQPQHF.